The 25 T cell receptor beta chains in this list originate from one sample, sequenced in a study of beta chain features in type 1 diabetes (dated by TCRdb to the late 2010s). The library was prepared using the immunoSEQ multiplex PCR assay. The entire amount of isolated RNA was reverse transcribed using the High Capacity cDNA Reverse Transcription Kit, so the sequenced TCRB transcripts were expressed ones. TCRdb mirrors the immuneACCESS table, restricted to in-frame sequences. Some clones are absent from its copies; in checked studies, under half trace to an unresolved V gene, and the reason for the others is unknown. This sample has roughly 340,000 clones in its table, and 10% to 15% of those were observed once. The biggest ten clones account for about 0.01% of the sample. The full study reports these points: A moderate but significant shortening of TCRB CDR3 length was observed in type 1 diabetes patients in all four CD4+ subsets.

Which antigens these TCRs recognize remains unknown. Sequencing was carried out using naive CD4+ T cells from blood. The cell subset or site tag for this specimen amounts to: true naive CD4+ T cells. The receptors derive from a woman aged 18 to 35 with type 1 diabetes.

V usage is TRBV5-6 and J usage is TRBJ2-7, with TRBD2 matching 7 bases. CDR1 and CDR2 (germline): SGHDT, YYEEEE. The CDR3 is 16 amino acids. J lost 2 bases, V lost 3 bases, and 11 bases had no gene match. CDR3 bases: TGTGCCAGCAGCTCCTTGTTTGCGGGAGTCCCCTACGAGCAGTACTTC. Amino acids: CASSSLFAGVPYEQYF.

The chain couples TRBV7-2 to TRBJ2-1; the match to TRBD1 covers 8 bases. Germline-derived CDR1 and CDR2 are SGHTA and FQGNSA. The CDR3 consists of 14 residues. Trimming removed 5 bases from V and 11 bases from J; junction bases left unmatched: 11. The CDR3 loop reads CASSTKHRGSKQFF. CDR3 coding DNA: TGTGCCAGCAGCACCAAACACAGGGGGAGTAAGCAGTTCTTC.

There are a few counts of this clone. The chain uses TRBV11-3 and TRBJ2-4, with 7 positions matching TRBD1. Trimming took 5 bases from V and 2 from J; bases not matched to a gene: 6. This CDR3 has 15 amino acids. Germline lookup yields CDR1 SGHNT and CDR2 YENEEA. As DNA, the CDR3 is TGTGCCAGCAGCCACCGACAGGGAACCAAAAACATTCAGTACTTC. Its protein is CASSHRQGTKNIQYF.

V usage is TRBV2 and J usage is TRBJ1-1, with D unresolved. The length of the CDR3 is 11 residues. CDR1 and CDR2 (germline): SNHLY, FYNNEI. Trimming cost V 7 bases and J 0 bases, with 3 bases left between them. This CDR3 is CASTLNTEAFF. Written as DNA, the CDR3 is TGTGCCAGCACGTTGAACACTGAAGCTTTCTTT.

Points on this clone: Other DNA sequences of this sample code for an identical CDR3. J is TRBJ1-1 and V is TRBV10-3; tentative D call: TRBD1 (6 bases). V shed 4 bases and J shed 2 bases, with 8 bases lying between them. The CDR3 contains 13 residues. Germline loops: CDR1 ENHRY, CDR2 SYGVKD. CDR3 protein: CAISGTENTEAFF. CDR3 nucleotides: TGTGCCATCAGTGGGACAGAAAACACTGAAGCTTTCTTT.

This clone was seen only a few times. The CDR3 region has the DNA TGTGCCAGCAGCTCGCCGGGACTAGCGGGGATTAGCACAGATACGCAGTATTTT. Its protein product is CASSSPGLAGISTDTQYF. The chain recombines TRBV7-2 with TRBJ2-3, with 13 nucleotides matching TRBD2. Germline values: CDR1 SGHTA, CDR2 FQGNSA. This CDR3 is 18 amino acids long. V lost 4 bases and J lost 0; bases outside the gene matches: 7.

This chain joins TRBV20-1 and TRBJ2-1; the D gene is possibly TRBD1 (7 bases). Germline V gene lookup returns CDR1 DFQATT and CDR2 SNEGSKA (reference sequence). The CDR3 runs 11 residues. Between the trimmed V and J ends, which lost 5 bases and 10 bases, there was a span of 12 bases. The CDR3 spells CSAAGGREQFF. The CDR3 region has the DNA TGCAGTGCTGCAGGGGGGCGGGAGCAGTTCTTC.

CDR3 nucleotides: TGTGCCAGTAGGGATGACAGGGACCCCTACGAGCAGTACTTC. Amino acid sequence: CASRDDRDPYEQYF. The chain recombines TRBV19 with TRBJ2-7; TRBD1 matches 7 bases. The germline V gene has CDR1 LNHDA and CDR2 SQIVND (reference sequence). Trimming at V came to 6 bases and at J to 2 bases, leaving 7 bases not matched to a gene. This CDR3 is 14 amino acids long.

The rearrangement links TRBV5-6 to TRBJ2-7; a weak D match, TRBD2 (6 bases). V lost 4 bases, J lost 6 bases, and 26 bases lay in between. Germline V gives CDR1 SGHDT, CDR2 YYEEEE. CDR3 size: 17 residues. The CDR3 nucleotides are TGTGCCAGCAGCACGCTGTGGGAGGACGTTCTAAGGGCCGAGCAGTACTTC. It yields the protein CASSTLWEDVLRAEQYF.

This clone was seen more than once but under ten times. The chain is built from TRBV6-5 and TRBJ1-2, with 7 nucleotides matching TRBD1. The J segment lost 5 bases and the V segment lost 5 bases, leaving 5 bases of the junction unmatched. This CDR3 region has 13 residues. Germline V gene data show CDR1 as MNHEY and CDR2 as SVGAGI. CDR3 loop: CASSRTGSYGYTF. CDR3 in DNA: TGTGCCAGCAGTCGGACAGGCTCGTATGGCTACACCTTC.

The CDR3 loop reads CASSSYTQTYEQYF. CDR3 nucleotide sequence: TGTGCCAGCAGCTCGTACACCCAGACCTACGAGCAGTACTTC. The V call is TRBV7-2, the J call TRBJ2-7; D gene unclear. V was trimmed by 4 bases and J by 2 bases, leaving 12 bases between them. Germline CDR1 reads SGHTA; CDR2 reads FQGNSA. The CDR3 is 14 amino acids.

The chain carries TRBV4-3 and TRBJ2-3, with D hard to call. The CDR3 is 16 amino acids. Germline V gene sequence: CDR1 LGHNA, CDR2 YSLEER. The V gene lost 2 bases and the J gene lost 1 base, with 13 bases spanning the gap. CDR3 residues: CASSQIGLRGTDTQYF. CDR3 DNA sequence: TGCGCCAGCAGCCAAATTGGGCTCAGAGGCACAGATACGCAGTATTTT.

J is TRBJ2-3 and V is TRBV23-1, with 7 bases fitting TRBD2. Being an ORF, TRBV23-1 has a function that is uncertain. The CDR3 loop spans 16 amino acids. V lost 0 bases and J lost 2; bases outside the gene matches: 5. The CDR3 sequence: CASSQSRAGTTDTQYF. The CDR3 region has the DNA TGCGCCAGCAGTCAATCGAGAGCGGGAACCACAGATACGCAGTATTTT.

The chain couples TRBV7-3 to TRBJ2-7; D not certain. The V end lost 0 bases, the J end lost 7 bases, and 10 bases lay between the germline ends. In germline, CDR1 is SGHTA, CDR2 FQGTGA. The CDR3 covers 13 residues. CDR3 DNA: TGTGCCAGCAGCTTAACCGTAAGTGAGGAGCAGTACTTC. This sequence encodes CASSLTVSEEQYF.

This clone was seen more than once but under ten times. The J gene is TRBJ2-7, the V gene TRBV15; 9 nucleotides align to TRBD2. The V and J ends lost 3 bases and 12 bases, in that order; junction bases with no gene match: 9. From germline, CDR1 is LNHNV and CDR2 YYDKDF (reference sequence). The CDR3 runs 13 residues. CDR3 nucleotides: TGTGCCACCAGCAGGACTAGCGGAGACGTTATGTACTTC. Amino acids: CATSRTSGDVMYF.

In regard to this clone: The sample carries other DNA sequences with the same CDR3. V and J are TRBV5-4 and TRBJ1-1; TRBD1 aligns across 8 bases. Germline V gene data show CDR1 as SGHNT and CDR2 as YYREEE (reference sequence). Losses at the gene ends were 4 bases for V and 3 bases for J; bases not matched to a gene: 5. There are 14 residues in the CDR3. CDR3 sequence (DNA): TGTGCCAGCAGCCTAGGACAGGGATACACTGAAGCTTTCTTT. This codes for CASSLGQGYTEAFF.

Concerning this clone itself: Other DNA variants within this sample encode the same CDR3. This chain connects TRBV27 to TRBJ2-3; D is ambiguous. The CDR3 runs 14 residues. V gave up 0 bases and J gave up 0 bases, with 4 bases separating them. Germline CDR1 and CDR2: MNHEY and SMNVEV (reference sequence). In nucleotides, the CDR3 is TGTGCCAGCAGTTTATCGGCTAGCACAGATACGCAGTATTTT. Encoded protein: CASSLSASTDTQYF.

V and J are TRBV19 and TRBJ2-1, with a possible D match to TRBD2 (5 bases). The CDR3 has 14 residues. Between the trimmed V and J ends, which lost 6 bases and 6 bases, there was a span of 15 bases. Germline assignment: CDR1 LNHDA and CDR2 SQIVND (reference sequence). The CDR3: CASSRYPEGNEQFF. As DNA, the CDR3 is TGTGCCAGTAGCAGATACCCCGAGGGCAATGAGCAGTTCTTC.

V gene TRBV28 combines with J gene TRBJ1-1; 7 bases line up with TRBD1. Germline V gene data show CDR1 as MDHEN and CDR2 as SYDVKM. The CDR3 is made up of 13 amino acids. V lost 6 bases and J lost 4; bases outside the gene matches: 5. CDR3 bases: TGTGCCAGCAGACCAGGGGGTCCCACTGAAGCTTTCTTT. This sequence encodes CASRPGGPTEAFF.

The chain combines TRBV9 with TRBJ2-1; 11 nucleotides align to TRBD2. The junction had 4 bases not matched to a gene; V was cut back by 0 bases and J by 2 bases. Germline V gene data show CDR1 as SGDLS and CDR2 as YYNGEE. There are 17 residues in the CDR3. The CDR3: CASSVEAGLAAYNEQFF. The CDR3 bases are TGTGCCAGCAGCGTAGAAGCGGGACTAGCGGCCTACAATGAGCAGTTCTTC.

The chain employs TRBV28 and TRBJ2-7; no clear D gene. CDR1 is MDHEN, CDR2 SYDVKM, per germline. This CDR3 is 15 amino acids long. V lost 11 bases to trimming and J lost 0 bases, with 20 bases between them. CDR3 sequence reads: CAGLKDTTLSYEQYF. The DNA for the CDR3 is TGTGCCGGCCTGAAAGACACAACGCTCTCCTACGAGCAGTACTTC.

The rearrangement links TRBV18 to TRBJ2-1, with 8 bases lining up with TRBD2. The CDR3 is 13 residues long. The V and J ends lost 11 bases and 4 bases, in that order; junction bases with no gene match: 7. Germline V lookup: CDR1 KGHSH, CDR2 LQKENI. CDR3 amino acids: CAAIAGLYNEQFF. The CDR3 coding sequence is TGTGCCGCGATAGCGGGACTTTACAATGAGCAGTTCTTC.

This chain links TRBV9 with TRBJ2-5; 8 bases align to TRBD2. This CDR3 has 15 residues. From germline, CDR1 is SGDLS and CDR2 YYNGEE. V lost 0 bases and J lost 6; bases outside the gene matches: 7. The CDR3 DNA is TGTGCCAGCAGCGTAGAAGCGGGAGAACGAAAGACCCAGTACTTC. Amino acid sequence: CASSVEAGERKTQYF.

This clone was counted a few times. The chain uses TRBV6-6 and TRBJ1-1; D is possibly TRBD1 (6 bases). The germline gives CDR1 MNHNY, CDR2 SVGAGI (reference sequence). The CDR3 is 12 residues long. The V end was cut by 8 bases, the J end by 2 bases, with 9 bases between. CDR3 DNA: TGTGCCAGCCGGACAGATAACACTGAAGCTTTCTTT. Amino acids: CASRTDNTEAFF.

The chain recombines TRBV18 with TRBJ2-2; tentatively, D is TRBD1 (6 bases). The CDR3 is made up of 14 amino acids. Germline V gene sequence: CDR1 KGHSH, CDR2 LQKENI. Trimming removed 8 bases at V and 1 base at J, with 11 bases between. CDR3 loop: CASVPDRNTGELFF. CDR3 nucleotides: TGTGCCAGCGTCCCGGACAGGAACACCGGGGAGCTGTTTTTT.